Below are 9 T cell receptor beta chains sequenced from a single sample in a study of T cell responses to AZD1222 COVID-19 vaccine. TCRdb keeps only in-frame clones here, not all; method: immunoSEQ multiplex PCR. This table has approximately 190,000 clones, approximately 91% appearing once. The sample here was peripheral blood, taken on day 0 of AZD1222 vaccination. The receptors originated from an adult in good health.

V and J are TRBV5-1 and TRBJ2-6; 9 bases are a match to TRBD1. In germline, CDR1 is SGHRS, CDR2 YFSETQ. Germline trimming cut 9 bases from V and 2 bases from J; bases unmatched to any gene: 12. The CDR3 covers 17 residues. CDR3 coding DNA: TGCGCCACAACGTTGGGACAGGGTATGACTGGGGCCAACGTCCTGACTTTC. Amino acids: CATTLGQGMTGANVLTF.

A single count supports this clone. The J gene is TRBJ2-5, the V gene TRBV27; perhaps D is TRBD1 or TRBD2 (5 bases each). This CDR3 contains 15 residues. V was cut by 3 bases and J by 3 bases, with 14 bases left in between. The germline CDR1 and CDR2 sequences are MNHEY and SMNVEV (reference sequence). In DNA, the CDR3 is TGTGCCAGCAGTTTGTGGGGGATGAGCGAAGAGACCCAGTACTTC. Its translation is CASSLWGMSEETQYF.

This clone has only a few counts. V usage is TRBV4-1 and J usage is TRBJ1-3; no reliable D call. The V gene's germline CDR1 is MGHRA and CDR2 YSYEKL. Trimming removed 1 base at V and 0 bases at J, with 10 bases between. This CDR3 comprises 16 residues. DNA for the CDR3: TGCGCCAGCAGCCAAGGTCGGCAGGCCTCTGGAAACACCATATATTTT. Encoded protein: CASSQGRQASGNTIYF.

The chain joins TRBV24-1 to TRBJ1-1; D gene ambiguous. Looked up from germline, CDR1 is KGHDR and CDR2 is SFDVKD. This CDR3 is 13 amino acids long. V was cut by 2 bases and J by 4 bases, with 7 bases left in between. This CDR3 is CATSDSRSTEAFF. The CDR3 DNA reads TGTGCCACCAGTGATTCTCGGAGCACTGAAGCTTTCTTT.

The chain carries TRBV2 and TRBJ2-1; TRBD2 might be the D (6 bases). V lost 2 bases, J lost 9 bases, and 14 bases lay in between. The CDR3 consists of 14 residues. Germline values: CDR1 SNHLY, CDR2 FYNNEI. The CDR3 coding sequence is TGTGCCAGCAGTGAAAGTACTGGGGGAGGTGAGCAGTTCTTC. Translation gives CASSESTGGGEQFF.

This chain connects TRBV9 to TRBJ2-3, with TRBD2 matching over 14 bases. CDR1 and CDR2 from the germline V gene are SGDLS and YYNGEE. This CDR3 spans 15 amino acids. V trimming: 6 bases; J trimming: 5 bases; junction bases outside the gene matches: 5. The CDR3 DNA sequence: TGTGCCAGCACCGGGACTAGCGGGAGAGTAGATACGCAGTATTTT. Amino acids: CASTGTSGRVDTQYF.

This chain joins TRBV14 and TRBJ1-1; unclear D gene. Trimming took 4 bases from V and 6 from J, leaving 18 bases between them. This CDR3 is built from 15 residues. Germline assignment: CDR1 SGHDN and CDR2 FVKESK. In DNA form, the CDR3 reads TGTGCCAGCAGCCCTGACCTGGGTAGGATAGCTGAAGCTTTCTTT. Encoded protein: CASSPDLGRIAEAFF.

The rearrangement links TRBV12-5 to TRBJ2-3; the D call may be TRBD1 or TRBD2 (5 bases each). Germline loops: CDR1 LGHNT, CDR2 FRNRAP. Trimming shortened V by 6 bases and J by 5 bases, and 15 bases separated the two germline ends. CDR3 length equals 14 residues. The CDR3 is CASGRGHGIDTQYF. The CDR3 DNA reads TGTGCTAGTGGGAGGGGTCACGGTATAGATACGCAGTATTTT.

This clone showed up just once. This chain links TRBV20-1 with TRBJ1-3; the D is unclear. V was shortened by 3 bases and J by 0 bases, with 15 bases between the two germline ends. In germline, CDR1 is DFQATT, CDR2 SNEGSKA (reference sequence). The CDR3 loop spans 16 amino acids. CDR3 amino acids: CSASNGRHSSGNTIYF. CDR3 DNA sequence: TGCAGTGCTAGTAACGGCAGACACAGCTCTGGAAACACCATATATTTT.